The T cell receptor (beta chain) described here comes from a study of blood T cell repertoires in COVID-19. Whole-study context: Sample material is recorded as cDNA or gDNA derived from T cells, B-cell-depleted T cells, or PBMCs.

Generated by immunoSEQ multiplex PCR, the TCRdb table keeps only in-frame clones and is missing some. The sample gives 130,000 to 150,000 clones, over 70% of which show up once; around 6.1% is in the top ten. The CDR3 consists of 15 residues. V shed 2 bases, J shed 5 bases, and the junction held 8 bases outside the gene matches. From germline, CDR1 is MGHRA and CDR2 YSYEKL. The sample was peripheral blood. The rearrangement links TRBV4-1 to TRBJ2-5, with 7 positions matching TRBD1. This sequence was found in an elderly man with acute or convalescent COVID-19. In DNA form, the CDR3 reads TGCGCCAGCAGCCAATCCAGGGGGAGAGGGGAGACCCAGTACTTC. This codes for CASSQSRGRGETQYF.